The 21 T cell receptor beta chains in this list originate from one sample, sequenced in a study of graft-versus-host responses after intestinal transplantation. TCRdb's table, derived via immunoSEQ multiplex PCR, lists solely in-frame clones and lacks some. Of about 120,000 clones in the sample, 93% were seen once. No antigen has been identified for these receptors. The sequencing used unstimulated CD8+ T cells sorted from spleen or lymph node cells, collected before transplant. The receptors shown here come from a human donor who was the organ donor for an intestinal transplant.

This chain uses TRBV6-6 with TRBJ2-1; D not resolved. Per germline, CDR1 MNHNY and CDR2 SVGAGI (reference sequence). Trimming cost V 7 bases and J 4 bases, with 5 bases left between them. The CDR3 spans 11 residues. In nucleotides, the CDR3 is TGTGCCAGCACGCTGTACAATGAGCAGTTCTTC. This gives the protein CASTLYNEQFF.

The chain recombines TRBV30 with TRBJ2-6; D not resolved. In germline, CDR1 is GTSNPN, CDR2 SVGIG (reference sequence). CDR3 length: 15 residues. V was shortened by 3 bases and J by 0 bases, with 9 bases between the two germline ends. In DNA, the CDR3 is TGTGCCTGGAGAGGCTTTGACTCTGGGGCCAACGTCCTGACTTTC. It yields the protein CAWRGFDSGANVLTF.

This clone came up once. The chain has TRBV19 and TRBJ2-3; D not certain. V lost 5 bases and J 2 bases, leaving 8 bases between the germline ends. Germline CDR1 LNHDA, CDR2 SQIVND (reference sequence). The CDR3 totals 13 residues. The CDR3 sequence: CASSLLLTDTQYF. The CDR3 bases are TGTGCCAGTAGTCTCCTTCTCACAGATACGCAGTATTTT.

J is TRBJ2-5 and V is TRBV6-5, with D maybe TRBD1 (6 bases). The CDR3 is 14 residues long. Trimming removed 2 bases at V and 1 base at J, with 8 bases between. Germline CDR1 is MNHEY and CDR2 is SVGAGI. CDR3 loop: CASSYVQGQETQYF. The CDR3 region has the DNA TGTGCCAGCAGTTACGTACAGGGCCAAGAGACCCAGTACTTC.

This rearrangement joins TRBV4-1 to TRBJ1-5; possibly TRBD1 for D (6 bases). The CDR3 has 20 amino acids. Germline CDR1 reads MGHRA; CDR2 reads YSYEKL. Trimming took off 0 bases at V and 3 bases at J, with 24 bases between the two ends. The CDR3, as DNA: TGCGCCAGCAGCCAAGATGCGGGCTGGGGAGGGGGGGATGCCAATCAGCCCCAGCATTTT. Its protein product is CASSQDAGWGGGDANQPQHF.

This chain uses TRBV4-1 with TRBJ2-7; 7 bases match TRBD2. CDR3 length: 15 residues. The germline CDR1 and CDR2 sequences are MGHRA and YSYEKL. Unmatched junction bases numbered 7, after V lost 0 bases and J lost 5 bases. The CDR3 sequence is CASSQDAAGADEQYF. CDR3 sequence (DNA): TGCGCCAGCAGCCAAGACGCCGCGGGAGCGGACGAGCAGTACTTC.

The rearrangement uses TRBV6-6 and TRBJ2-5, with TRBD2 as a possible D gene (6 bases). The end of the DNA is better explained by TRBJ2-7, so the J call may be wrong. Per the germline V gene, CDR1 is MNHNY and CDR2 is SVGAGI (reference sequence). The CDR3 spans 13 residues. The chain's CDR3 is CASSEELAYEQYF. The CDR3 nucleotides read TGTGCCAGCAGTGAGGAACTAGCATACGAGCAGTACTTC.

The rearrangement links TRBV19 to TRBJ2-3, with D possibly TRBD2 on 5 matching bases. The germline V and J ends were trimmed by 0 bases and 0 bases, with 22 bases remaining between them. The CDR3 extends over 20 amino acids. In germline, CDR1 is LNHDA, CDR2 SQIVND (reference sequence). CDR3 bases: TGTGCCAGTAGTATAGATCCTTGGCAGCGCGACTACCCAAGCACAGATACGCAGTATTTT. Translating gives CASSIDPWQRDYPSTDTQYF. Full variable domain (remainder filled in from reference TRBV19 and TRBJ2-3): DGGITQSPKYLFRKEGQNVTLSCEQNLNHDAMYWYRQDPGQGLRLIYYSQIVNDFQKGDIAEGYSVSREKKESFPLTVTSAQKNPTAFYLCASSIDPWQRDYPSTDTQYFGPGTRLTVL.

The rearrangement links TRBV29-1 to TRBJ2-7; D may correspond to TRBD1 or TRBD2 (5 bases each). CDR1 and CDR2 (germline): SQVTM, ANQGSEA. The CDR3 has 15 residues. V was trimmed by 4 bases and J by 2 bases, leaving 18 bases between them. The CDR3 loop reads CSVGSGLGDPYEQYF. The DNA of the CDR3 is TGCAGCGTTGGGTCTGGGTTGGGGGATCCCTACGAGCAGTACTTC.

J is TRBJ2-7 and V is TRBV11-2; D gene unclear. The V gene lost 0 bases and the J gene lost 0 bases, with 9 bases spanning the gap. The CDR3 is made up of 15 amino acids. Germline CDR1 and CDR2: SGHAT and FQNNGV. The CDR3 here is CASSLEGRSSYEQYF. The CDR3, as DNA: TGTGCCAGCAGCTTAGAAGGCAGGAGCTCCTACGAGCAGTACTTC.

The chain recombines TRBV7-9 with TRBJ1-1; TRBD1 is a possible D gene (5 bases). Germline-derived CDR1 and CDR2 are SEHNR and FQNEAQ (reference sequence). The CDR3 totals 14 residues. V lost 1 base and J lost 4, with 10 bases in between. This CDR3 reads CASSLEGRGTEAFF. CDR3 sequence (DNA): TGTGCCAGCAGCTTAGAGGGAAGGGGCACTGAAGCTTTCTTT.

The chain recombines TRBV4-1 with TRBJ2-2; TRBD2 matches 15 bases. Looked up from germline, CDR1 is MGHRA and CDR2 is YSYEKL. The CDR3 is made up of 16 amino acids. The V gene end was trimmed by 3 bases and the J gene end by 8 bases; junction bases not matched to a gene: 4. The CDR3: CASSHSGTSGRGELFF. In DNA, the CDR3 is TGCGCCAGCAGCCACTCCGGGACTAGCGGGAGGGGGGAGCTGTTTTTT.

The chain has TRBV19 and TRBJ2-2; D uncertain. Germline loops: CDR1 LNHDA, CDR2 SQIVND (reference sequence). This CDR3 comprises 14 residues. Trimming left V 6 bases short and J 1 base short, with 9 bases between. The CDR3: CASSPYRNTGELFF. CDR3 bases: TGTGCCAGTAGCCCCTATAGGAACACCGGGGAGCTGTTTTTT.

For the CDR3, the DNA is TGTGCCAGCAGTTCCCCGGGAGCGGGAGAAGAGACCCAGTACTTC. Its protein product is CASSSPGAGEETQYF. The chain links TRBV27 to TRBJ2-5; TRBD2 matches 8 bases. This CDR3 is 15 amino acids long. Per the germline V gene, CDR1 is MNHEY and CDR2 is SMNVEV (reference sequence). V trimming: 4 bases; J trimming: 3 bases; junction bases outside the gene matches: 7.

The V call is TRBV9, the J call TRBJ2-7; the D call may be TRBD1 or TRBD2 (5 bases each). This CDR3 has 15 residues. V was trimmed by 4 bases and J by 0 bases, leaving 14 bases between them. Germline CDR1 SGDLS, CDR2 YYNGEE. The CDR3 DNA reads as TGTGCCAGCAGCCCCCTAAGTGGGACCTCCTACGAGCAGTACTTC. It is translated as CASSPLSGTSYEQYF.

This sequence joins TRBV18 and TRBJ1-1, with D maybe TRBD1 (5 bases). The V end lost 1 base, the J end lost 8 bases, and 20 bases lay between the germline ends. The germline V gene encodes CDR1 KGHSH and CDR2 LQKENI. CDR3 length equals 16 residues. The CDR3 DNA reads as TGTGCCAGCTCACCACGGCAGGGACCGTCAGTGAAGGAAGCTTTCTTT. Amino acid sequence: CASSPRQGPSVKEAFF.

The V call is TRBV29-1, the J call TRBJ2-2; D not resolved. The CDR3 length is 12 residues. Germline V lookup: CDR1 SQVTM, CDR2 ANQGSEA. V lost 4 bases to trimming and J lost 2 bases, with 5 bases between them. The CDR3 DNA sequence: TGCAGCGTTGGGTTAAACACCGGGGAGCTGTTTTTT. It specifies CSVGLNTGELFF.

The rearrangement uses TRBV30 and TRBJ2-1; TRBD2 aligns across 11 bases. CDR1 is GTSNPN, CDR2 SVGIG, per germline (reference sequence). Trimming cost V 4 bases and J 0 bases; bases outside gene matches: 5. This CDR3 contains 16 residues. The CDR3 DNA is TGTGCCTGGAAGGGGACTAGCGGAAGCTCCTACAATGAGCAGTTCTTC. Protein product: CAWKGTSGSSYNEQFF.

This clone was recorded only once. This chain links TRBV30 with TRBJ2-2, with D possibly matching TRBD1 (5 bases). CDR3 length: 12 amino acids. Between the trimmed V and J ends, which lost 4 bases and 5 bases, there was a span of 8 bases. CDR1 and CDR2 (germline): GTSNPN, SVGIG (reference sequence). The CDR3 is CAWTPGTGELFF. For the CDR3, the DNA is TGTGCCTGGACCCCAGGGACCGGGGAGCTGTTTTTT.

V and J are TRBV4-1 and TRBJ1-1, with 12 nucleotides matching TRBD1. V dropped 0 bases and J dropped 0; count of bases not matched to a gene: 2. Germline CDR1 reads MGHRA; CDR2 reads YSYEKL. There are 17 residues in the CDR3. CDR3 nucleotides: TGCGCCAGCAGCCAAGATTGGGACAGGGGGCTGAACACTGAAGCTTTCTTT. Translating gives CASSQDWDRGLNTEAFF.

V usage is TRBV11-2 and J usage is TRBJ2-1; D gene unclear. Germline V gene lookup returns CDR1 SGHAT and CDR2 FQNNGV. Trimming pared 3 bases from V and 7 bases from J, leaving 7 bases between. The CDR3 length is 12 residues. Written as DNA, the CDR3 is TGTGCCAGCAGCTTCAGGATTAATGAGCAGTTCTTC. It yields the protein CASSFRINEQFF.